The text below deals with one T cell receptor (beta chain). The antigen is undetermined. This sample was taken from a study of Ad26.COV2.S vaccination and SARS-CoV-2 variants. Measured with immunoSEQ multiplex PCR; TCRdb has only the in-frame clones, and not every one. The repertoire has approximately 350,000 clones, roughly 91% of them found once; the top ten carry about 3.4%. Study results and caveats: Responses of T cells in total may have been underestimated by the TCR breadth and depth analyses.

Treatment indicated: roughly 20 received Ad26.COV2.S at low or high dose, single or two shots; 5 received placebo; per-sample allocation not given. Specimens were obtained on day 63 following the first vaccine or placebo injection. The donor was a Boston adult aged 18-55 years. This vaccine is an Ad26 vector that expresses the Wuhan-strain SARS-CoV-2 spike. The sequence derives from a person between 18 and 59 years old who received the Ad26.COV2.S COVID-19 vaccine or a placebo. This specimen was peripheral blood, taken in a trial of Ad26.COV2.S vaccine versus placebo.

For the CDR3, the DNA is TGCGCCAGCCACCGGGGGATAGCGGTTGAGGATACGCAGTATTTT. Translated: CASHRGIAVEDTQYF. V is TRBV5-1 and J is TRBJ2-3, with D possibly TRBD2 on 6 matching bases. The CDR3 has 15 amino acids. V lost 7 bases, J lost 6 bases, and 21 bases lay in between. CDR1 is SGHRS, CDR2 YFSETQ, per germline.